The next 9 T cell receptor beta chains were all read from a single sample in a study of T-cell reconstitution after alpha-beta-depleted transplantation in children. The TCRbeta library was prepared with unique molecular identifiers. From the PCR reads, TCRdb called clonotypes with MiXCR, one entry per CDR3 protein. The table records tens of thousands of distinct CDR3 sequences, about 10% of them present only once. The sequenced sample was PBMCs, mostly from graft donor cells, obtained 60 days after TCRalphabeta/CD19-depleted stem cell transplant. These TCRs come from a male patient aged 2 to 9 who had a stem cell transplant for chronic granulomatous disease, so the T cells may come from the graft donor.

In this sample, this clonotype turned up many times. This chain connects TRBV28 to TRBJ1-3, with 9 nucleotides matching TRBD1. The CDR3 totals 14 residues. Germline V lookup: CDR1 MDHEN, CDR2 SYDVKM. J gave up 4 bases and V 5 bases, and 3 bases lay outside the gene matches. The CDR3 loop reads CASSLQGAGNTIYF. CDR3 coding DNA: TGTGCCAGCAGTCTACAGGGGGCCGGAAACACCATATATTTT.

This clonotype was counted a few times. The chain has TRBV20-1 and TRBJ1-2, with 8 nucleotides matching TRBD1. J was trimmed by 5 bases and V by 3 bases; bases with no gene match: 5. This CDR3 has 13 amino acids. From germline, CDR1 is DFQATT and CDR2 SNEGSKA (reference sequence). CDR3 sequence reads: CSASDRGGYGYTF. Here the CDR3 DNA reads TGCAGTGCTAGTGACAGGGGAGGGTATGGCTACACCTTC.

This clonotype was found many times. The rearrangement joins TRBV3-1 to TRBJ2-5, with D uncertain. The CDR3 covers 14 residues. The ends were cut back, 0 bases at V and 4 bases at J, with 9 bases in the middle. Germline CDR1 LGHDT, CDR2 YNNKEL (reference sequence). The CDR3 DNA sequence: TGTGCCAGCAGCCAAGAATGGAAAAGAGAGACCCAGTACTTC. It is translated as CASSQEWKRETQYF.

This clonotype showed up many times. This CDR3 reads CSGAEQETQYF. DNA for the CDR3: TGCAGTGGTGCAGAACAAGAGACCCAGTACTTC. V gene TRBV20-1 combines with J gene TRBJ2-5; D gene ambiguous. The germline V and J ends were trimmed by 7 bases and 2 bases, with 8 bases remaining between them. CDR1 DFQATT and CDR2 SNEGSKA come from the germline V gene (reference sequence). This CDR3 comprises 11 residues.

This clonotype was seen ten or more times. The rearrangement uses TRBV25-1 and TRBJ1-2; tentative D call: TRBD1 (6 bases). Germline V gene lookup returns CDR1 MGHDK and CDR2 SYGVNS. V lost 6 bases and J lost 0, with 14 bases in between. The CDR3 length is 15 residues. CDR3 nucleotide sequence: TGTGCCAGCAGGAACACAGGGTCTCCTAACTATGGCTACACCTTC. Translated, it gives CASRNTGSPNYGYTF.

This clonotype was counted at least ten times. The CDR3 DNA reads TGCAGTGCTAGGAGGATGGAAAATGAAAAACTGTTTTTT. It translates to CSARRMENEKLFF. The chain joins TRBV20-1 to TRBJ1-4; D gene unclear. V gave up 3 bases and J gave up 5 bases, with 10 bases separating them. The germline V gene has CDR1 DFQATT and CDR2 SNEGSKA (reference sequence). CDR3 size: 13 residues.

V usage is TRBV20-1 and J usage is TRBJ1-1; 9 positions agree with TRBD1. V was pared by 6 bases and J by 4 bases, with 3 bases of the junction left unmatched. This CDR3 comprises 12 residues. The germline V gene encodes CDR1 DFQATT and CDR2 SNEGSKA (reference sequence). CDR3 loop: CSARDRVTEAFF. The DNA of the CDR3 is TGCAGTGCCAGGGACAGGGTCACTGAAGCTTTCTTT.

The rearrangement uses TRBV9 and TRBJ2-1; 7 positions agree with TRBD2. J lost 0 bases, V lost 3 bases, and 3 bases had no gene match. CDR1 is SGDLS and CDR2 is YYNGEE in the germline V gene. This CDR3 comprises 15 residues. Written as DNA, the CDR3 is TGTGCCAGCAGCGCCCTAGCGGTCTCCTACAATGAGCAGTTCTTC. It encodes CASSALAVSYNEQFF.

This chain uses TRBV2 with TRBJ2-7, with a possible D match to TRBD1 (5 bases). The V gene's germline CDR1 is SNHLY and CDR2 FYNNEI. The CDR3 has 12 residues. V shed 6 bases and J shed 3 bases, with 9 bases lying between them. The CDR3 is CASRPDSYEQYF. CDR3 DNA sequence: TGTGCCAGCAGACCCGACAGCTACGAGCAGTACTTC.